A single sample is the source of the 25 T cell receptor beta chains below, sequenced in a study of naive and memory T cell subsets. The SP2 primer and nested alpha and beta constant region primers amplified ligated cDNA in four rounds. TCRdb recomputed calls from the 5' RACE reads with MiXCR, one row per CDR3 protein. Of 50,000 to 65,000 distinct CDR3 sequences listed, 7.6% are singletons. The library had UMIs added by 3' ligation of an oligonucleotide to TCR cDNA. The receptor set was obtained from a female donor in good health.

This clonotype was counted between two and nine times. J is TRBJ2-7 and V is TRBV6-6; D could derive from TRBD1 or TRBD2 (5 bases each). Trimming pared 2 bases from V and 1 base from J, leaving 12 bases between. Germline CDR1 MNHNY, CDR2 SVGAGI (reference sequence). The CDR3 has 15 amino acids. CDR3 in amino acids: CASSYEGLRSYEQYF. The CDR3 DNA is TGTGCCAGCAGTTACGAGGGGCTCAGGTCCTACGAGCAGTACTTC.

V is TRBV29-1 and J is TRBJ1-2; no reliable D call. Germline V gene sequence: CDR1 SQVTM, CDR2 ANQGSEA. The CDR3 contains 12 residues. Trimming shortened V by 4 bases and J by 4 bases, and 10 bases separated the two germline ends. CDR3 residues: CSVGSEAYGYTF. As DNA, the CDR3 is TGCAGCGTTGGGTCAGAGGCCTATGGCTACACCTTC.

The chain carries TRBV4-3 and TRBJ2-5; TRBD1 is a possible D gene (5 bases). V was clipped by 0 bases and J by 5 bases, with 10 bases between them. This CDR3 spans 14 amino acids. CDR1 is LGHNA, CDR2 YSLEER, per germline. The CDR3 sequence is CASSQEGAQETQYF. Written as DNA, the CDR3 is TGCGCCAGCAGCCAAGAAGGGGCGCAGGAGACCCAGTACTTC.

This clonotype was seen repeatedly, ten times or more. This chain connects TRBV6-5 to TRBJ1-2, with 8 bases lining up with TRBD1. V lost 6 bases to trimming and J lost 8 bases; unmatched junction nucleotides: 11. The length of the CDR3 is 14 residues. CDR1 and CDR2 from the germline V gene are MNHEY and SVGAGI. The CDR3 coding sequence is TGTGCCAGCAGGGATCGGACAGGGCCGATGGGCTACACCTTC. Translation: CASRDRTGPMGYTF.

This clonotype counts as medium-sized. The chain combines TRBV29-1 with TRBJ1-2; D is perhaps TRBD1 (5 bases). Germline V lookup: CDR1 SQVTM, CDR2 ANQGSEA. The CDR3 covers 13 residues. V was cut by 5 bases and J by 4 bases, with 14 bases left in between. For the CDR3, the DNA is TGCAGCGTTTCCGGGGCTCGGGGCTATGGCTACACCTTC. Its translation: CSVSGARGYGYTF.

The chain couples TRBV19 to TRBJ1-2; D not resolved. CDR1 LNHDA and CDR2 SQIVND come from the germline V gene (reference sequence). The length of the CDR3 is 13 residues. Trimming cost V 3 bases and J 2 bases, with 7 bases left between them. The chain's CDR3 is CASSIWQNYGYTF. The CDR3, as DNA: TGTGCCAGTAGTATCTGGCAAAACTATGGCTACACCTTC.

This clonotype was detected many times. The rearrangement links TRBV27 to TRBJ2-3; D is unclear. The germline V and J ends were trimmed by 2 bases and 0 bases, with 18 bases remaining between them. The CDR3 has 18 amino acids. Germline V lookup: CDR1 MNHEY, CDR2 SMNVEV (reference sequence). CDR3 sequence: CASSLPPSLQTSTDTQYF. For the CDR3, the DNA is TGTGCCAGCAGTTTACCCCCCAGTCTCCAGACTAGCACAGATACGCAGTATTTT.

This clonotype showed up just a few times. The rearrangement uses TRBV2 and TRBJ2-5, with 8 bases that match TRBD2. The germline gives CDR1 SNHLY, CDR2 FYNNEI. The CDR3 length is 18 residues. The V and J ends lost 1 base and 3 bases, in that order; junction bases with no gene match: 13. The CDR3 spells CASSEGSSGGLREETQYF. The CDR3 bases are TGTGCCAGCAGTGAAGGAAGCAGCGGGGGCCTAAGGGAAGAGACCCAGTACTTC.

This clonotype was picked up a small number of times. The chain recombines TRBV18 with TRBJ1-1; 10 positions match TRBD1. From germline, CDR1 is KGHSH and CDR2 LQKENI. V trimming: 3 bases; J trimming: 1 base; junction bases outside the gene matches: 8. CDR3 length: 17 amino acids. CDR3 protein: CASSPRRDRGSNTEAFF. In DNA form, the CDR3 reads TGTGCCAGCTCACCCCGGCGGGACAGGGGATCGAACACTGAAGCTTTCTTT.

This clonotype has a handful of counts. The rearrangement links TRBV7-9 to TRBJ2-7, with D uncertain. V lost 2 bases to trimming and J lost 7 bases, with 15 bases between them. Germline CDR1 and CDR2: SEHNR and FQNEAQ (reference sequence). The CDR3 is made up of 14 amino acids. In DNA form, the CDR3 reads TGTGCCAGCAGCTTACAGGCAGGTTGGGAAGAGCAGTACTTC. It yields the protein CASSLQAGWEEQYF.

This clonotype has a count of ten or more. The chain uses TRBV6-1 and TRBJ1-4; D unclear. The CDR3 totals 13 residues. Germline-derived CDR1 and CDR2 are MNHNS and SASEGT. Trimming shortened V by 2 bases and J by 4 bases, and 5 bases separated the two germline ends. The CDR3 DNA reads TGTGCCAGCAGTGAACAGTTTAATGAAAAACTGTTTTTT. Amino acids: CASSEQFNEKLFF.

The chain recombines TRBV6-1 with TRBJ1-2; D gene uncertain. V lost 6 bases and J 2 bases, leaving 7 bases between the germline ends. In germline, CDR1 is MNHNS, CDR2 SASEGT. This CDR3 contains 12 residues. CDR3 bases: TGTGCCAGCAGAACAAACAACTATGGCTACACCTTC. Protein: CASRTNNYGYTF.

For the CDR3, the DNA is TGTGCCAGCAGCTCCGGGACAGGGGGTTGGATTACGCAGTATTTT. As protein: CASSSGTGGWITQYF. The rearrangement uses TRBV7-2 and TRBJ2-3; TRBD1 matches 11 bases. The CDR3 sequence is 15 residues long. Trimming took 4 bases from V and 8 from J; bases not matched to a gene: 8. From germline, CDR1 is SGHTA and CDR2 FQGNSA.

Many counts were recorded for this clonotype. The CDR3 nucleotides read TGTGCCAGCAGTTACTCACGACTAGATACGCAGTATTTT. Its translation is CASSYSRLDTQYF. This chain uses TRBV6-5 with TRBJ2-3; D remains ambiguous. V lost 0 bases to trimming and J lost 5 bases, with 6 bases between them. Germline CDR1 is MNHEY and CDR2 is SVGAGI. The CDR3 covers 13 residues.

This chain links TRBV20-1 with TRBJ1-4; D is unclear. The CDR3 contains 13 residues. Trimming pared 3 bases from V and 7 bases from J, leaving 12 bases between. The germline V gene has CDR1 DFQATT and CDR2 SNEGSKA (reference sequence). The DNA of the CDR3 is TGCAGTGCTAGTACCACAGTGGGTGAAAAACTGTTTTTT. It yields the protein CSASTTVGEKLFF.

Ten or more counts support this clonotype. The gene calls are TRBV4-1 and TRBJ1-2; no definite D call. The CDR3 covers 11 residues. Germline-derived CDR1 and CDR2 are MGHRA and YSYEKL. V lost 1 base to trimming and J lost 5 bases, with 2 bases between them. The CDR3 DNA is TGCGCCAGCAGCCAAGCGTATGGCTACACCTTC. Translating gives CASSQAYGYTF.

This clonotype was picked up many times. The rearrangement links TRBV6-5 to TRBJ2-1, with D possibly called TRBD1 or TRBD2 (5 bases each). Trimming took off 6 bases at V and 6 bases at J, with 12 bases between the two ends. The CDR3 totals 13 residues. Germline CDR1 and CDR2: MNHEY and SVGAGI. CDR3 in amino acids: CASRPGRPNEQFF. CDR3 bases: TGTGCCAGCAGACCGGGACGGCCCAATGAGCAGTTCTTC.

J is TRBJ2-3 and V is TRBV6-5; tentatively, D is TRBD1 (6 bases). The CDR3 runs 19 residues. V was cut by 0 bases and J by 5 bases, with 24 bases left in between. The germline V gene has CDR1 MNHEY and CDR2 SVGAGI. CDR3 sequence reads: CASSYSPVRSVQGEDTQYF. Here the CDR3 DNA reads TGTGCCAGCAGTTACTCCCCTGTCCGGAGTGTACAGGGAGAAGATACGCAGTATTTT.

This clonotype was seen a handful of times. The chain carries TRBV12-3 or TRBV12-4 and TRBJ1-6; 8 positions match TRBD1. After removal of 5 bases from V and 10 bases from J, the junction contained 10 bases not matched to a gene. CDR3 length: 15 amino acids. CDR3 sequence reads: CASSLVRTGKSPLHF. The CDR3 DNA sequence: TGTGCCAGCAGTCTAGTACGGACAGGGAAGTCACCCCTCCACTTT.

This clonotype has at least ten counts. The chain recombines TRBV30 with TRBJ2-2, with a tentative D call TRBD2 (7 bases). The germline V gene encodes CDR1 GTSNPN and CDR2 SVGIG (reference sequence). This CDR3 has 14 residues. The V and J ends lost 5 bases and 3 bases respectively, with 13 bases between them. The CDR3 sequence is CAWGGGGDTGELFF. CDR3 in DNA: TGTGCCTGGGGGGGAGGGGGAGACACCGGGGAGCTGTTTTTT.

This clonotype was found a few times. In DNA, the CDR3 is TGTGCCAGCAGAAAGAACACCAACACTGAAGCTTTCTTT. This translates into CASRKNTNTEAFF. The chain employs TRBV7-2 and TRBJ1-1, with no clear D. Germline values: CDR1 SGHTA, CDR2 FQGNSA. The V and J ends lost 6 bases and 2 bases respectively, with 10 bases between them. CDR3 length: 13 residues.

The sample holds a few counts of this clonotype. The chain is built from TRBV12-3 or TRBV12-4 and TRBJ1-5; 8 bases are a match to TRBD1. This CDR3 is built from 14 residues. V dropped 4 bases and J dropped 3; count of bases not matched to a gene: 2. The CDR3 here is CASSWDRHNQPQHF. In DNA, the CDR3 is TGTGCCAGCAGTTGGGACAGGCACAATCAGCCCCAGCATTTT.

The rearrangement joins TRBV4-1 to TRBJ2-3; 14 bases agree with TRBD2. Germline CDR1 and CDR2: MGHRA and YSYEKL. V shed 2 bases, J shed 7 bases, and the junction held 5 bases outside the gene matches. The CDR3 extends over 16 amino acids. The CDR3 DNA follows: TGCGCCAGCAGCCAACGACTAGCGGGGGGGCCGAATACGCAGTATTTT. This translates into CASSQRLAGGPNTQYF.

The chain is built from TRBV14 and TRBJ2-1; the match to TRBD2 covers 9 bases. The germline gives CDR1 SGHDN, CDR2 FVKESK. V trimming: 1 base; J trimming: 3 bases; junction bases outside the gene matches: 4. The length of the CDR3 is 16 residues. The DNA of the CDR3 is TGTGCCAGCAGCCAAGTTGGACTAGCGATCTACAATGAGCAGTTCTTC. It translates to CASSQVGLAIYNEQFF.

This clonotype occurred many times. A read error may produce the germline difference seen at one junction end. CDR3 sequence: CASSQDTVPRVF. DNA for the CDR3: TGCGCCAGCAGCCAAGATACTGTCCCCCGTGTCTTC. The genes are TRBV4-1 and TRBJ2-1; D remains ambiguous. The CDR3 is 12 residues long. Germline assignment: CDR1 MGHRA and CDR2 YSYEKL.